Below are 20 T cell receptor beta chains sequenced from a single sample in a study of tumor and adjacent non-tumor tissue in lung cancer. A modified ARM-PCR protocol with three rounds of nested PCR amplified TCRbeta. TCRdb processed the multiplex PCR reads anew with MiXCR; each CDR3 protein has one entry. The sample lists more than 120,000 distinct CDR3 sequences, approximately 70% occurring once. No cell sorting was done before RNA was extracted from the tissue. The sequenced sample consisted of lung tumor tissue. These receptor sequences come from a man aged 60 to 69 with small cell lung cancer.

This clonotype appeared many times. Here the CDR3 DNA reads TGCAGTGCTAAAGGTTCCTACAATGAGCAGTTCTTC. It is translated as CSAKGSYNEQFF. V is TRBV20-1 and J is TRBJ2-1; D gene ambiguous. The length of the CDR3 is 12 residues. Deletions cut 4 bases from V and 1 base from J, with 5 bases between. The V gene's germline CDR1 is DFQATT and CDR2 SNEGSKA (reference sequence).

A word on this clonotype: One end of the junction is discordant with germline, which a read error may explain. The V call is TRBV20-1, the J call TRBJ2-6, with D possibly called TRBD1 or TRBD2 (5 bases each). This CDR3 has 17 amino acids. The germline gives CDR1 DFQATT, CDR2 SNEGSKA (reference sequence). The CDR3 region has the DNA TGCAGTGCCCCACTAGGGGCCGCCGTCTCTGGGGCCAACGTCATGACTTTC. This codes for CSAPLGAAVSGANVMTF.

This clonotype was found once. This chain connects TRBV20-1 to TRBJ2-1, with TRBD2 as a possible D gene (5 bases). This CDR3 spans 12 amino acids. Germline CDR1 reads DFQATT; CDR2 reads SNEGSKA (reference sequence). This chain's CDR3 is CKASFQHNEQFF. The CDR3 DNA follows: TGCAAAGCTAGCTTCCAGCACAATGAGCAGTTCTTC.

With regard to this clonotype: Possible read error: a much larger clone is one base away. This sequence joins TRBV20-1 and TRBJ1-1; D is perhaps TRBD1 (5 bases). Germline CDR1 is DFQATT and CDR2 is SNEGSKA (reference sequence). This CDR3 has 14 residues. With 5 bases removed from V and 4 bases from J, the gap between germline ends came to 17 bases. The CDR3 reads CSAGGVAGPTEAFF. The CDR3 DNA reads TGCAGTGCTGGAGGGGTCGCAGGGCCCACTGAAGCTTTCTTT.

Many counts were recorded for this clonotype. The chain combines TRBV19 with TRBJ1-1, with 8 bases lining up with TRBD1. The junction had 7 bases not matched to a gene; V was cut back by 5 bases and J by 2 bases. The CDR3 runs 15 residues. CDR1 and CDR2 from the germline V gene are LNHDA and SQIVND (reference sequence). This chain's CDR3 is CASSDPQGGNTEAFF. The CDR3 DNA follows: TGTGCCAGTAGTGACCCACAGGGGGGTAACACTGAAGCTTTCTTT.

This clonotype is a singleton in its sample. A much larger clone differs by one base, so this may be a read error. The CDR3 spells CSARVRTTPYDEQFF. As DNA, the CDR3 is TGCAGTGCTAGAGTACGGACTACCCCCTACGATGAGCAGTTCTTC. The chain has TRBV20-1 and TRBJ2-1, with D perhaps TRBD2 (6 bases). The CDR3 sequence is 15 residues long. The V gene's germline CDR1 is DFQATT and CDR2 SNEGSKA (reference sequence).

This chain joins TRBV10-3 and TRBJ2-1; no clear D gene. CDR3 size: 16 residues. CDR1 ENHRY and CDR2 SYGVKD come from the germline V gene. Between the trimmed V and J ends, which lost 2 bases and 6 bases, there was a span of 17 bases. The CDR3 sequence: CAISERISGISNEQFF. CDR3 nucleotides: TGTGCCATCAGTGAGCGGATTAGTGGGATTAGCAATGAGCAGTTCTTC.

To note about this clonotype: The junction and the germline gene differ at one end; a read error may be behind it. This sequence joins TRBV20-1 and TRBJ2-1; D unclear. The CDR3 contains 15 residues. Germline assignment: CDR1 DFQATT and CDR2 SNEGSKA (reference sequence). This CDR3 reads CSAPAKLGSCNEQFF. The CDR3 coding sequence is TGCAGTGCCCCGGCTAAATTAGGCTCCTGCAATGAGCAGTTCTTC.

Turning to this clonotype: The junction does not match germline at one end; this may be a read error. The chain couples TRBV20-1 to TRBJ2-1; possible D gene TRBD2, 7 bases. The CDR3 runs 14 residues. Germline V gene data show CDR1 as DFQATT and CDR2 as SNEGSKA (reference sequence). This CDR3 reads CGARGGGRWDEQFF. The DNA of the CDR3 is TGCGGTGCTAGGGGGGGGGGACGGTGGGATGAGCAGTTCTTC.

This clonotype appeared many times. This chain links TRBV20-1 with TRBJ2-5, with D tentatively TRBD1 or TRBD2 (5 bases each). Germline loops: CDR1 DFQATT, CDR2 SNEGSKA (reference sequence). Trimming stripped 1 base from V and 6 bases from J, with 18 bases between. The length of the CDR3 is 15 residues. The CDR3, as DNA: TGCAGTGCTAGAGCCGTTAGAGGGGCGAAGCAGACCCAGTACTTC. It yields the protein CSARAVRGAKQTQYF.

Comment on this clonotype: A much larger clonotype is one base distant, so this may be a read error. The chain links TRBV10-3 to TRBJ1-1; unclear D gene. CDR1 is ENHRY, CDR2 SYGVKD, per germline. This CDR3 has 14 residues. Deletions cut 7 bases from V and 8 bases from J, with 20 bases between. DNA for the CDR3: TGTGCCATCAACCCCCCGGGTAAAGCATGGGAAGCTTTCTTT. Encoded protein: CAINPPGKAWEAFF.

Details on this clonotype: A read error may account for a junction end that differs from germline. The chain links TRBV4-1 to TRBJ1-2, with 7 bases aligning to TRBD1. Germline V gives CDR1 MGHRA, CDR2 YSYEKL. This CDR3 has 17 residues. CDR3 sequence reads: CASSRVSRGAGGSGYTF. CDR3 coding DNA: TGCGCCAGTAGCCGAGTCTCTCGTGGAGCAGGGGGAAGCGGCTACACCTTC.

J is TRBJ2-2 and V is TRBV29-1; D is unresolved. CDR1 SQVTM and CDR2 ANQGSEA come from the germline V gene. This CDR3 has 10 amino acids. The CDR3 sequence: CRPTTGELFF. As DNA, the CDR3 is TGCAGACCTACGACCGGGGAGCTGTTTTTT.

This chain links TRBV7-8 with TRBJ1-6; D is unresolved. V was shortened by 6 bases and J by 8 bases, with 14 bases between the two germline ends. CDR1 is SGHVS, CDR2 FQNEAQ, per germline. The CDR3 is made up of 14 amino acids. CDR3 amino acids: CASSIGRFDSPLHF. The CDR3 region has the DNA TGTGCCAGCAGTATAGGGAGATTCGATTCACCCCTCCACTTT.

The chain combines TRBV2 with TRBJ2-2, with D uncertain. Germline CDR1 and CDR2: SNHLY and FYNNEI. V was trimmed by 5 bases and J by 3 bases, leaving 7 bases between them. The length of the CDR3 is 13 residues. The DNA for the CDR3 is TGTGCCAGCAGTTCCGAGGACACCGGGGAGCTGTTTTTT. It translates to CASSSEDTGELFF.

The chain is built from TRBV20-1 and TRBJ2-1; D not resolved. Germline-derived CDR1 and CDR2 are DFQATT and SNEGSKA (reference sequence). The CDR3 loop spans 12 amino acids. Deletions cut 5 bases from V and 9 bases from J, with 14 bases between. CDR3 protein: CSARVSNGEQFF. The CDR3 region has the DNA TGCAGTGCTCGCGTGAGTAATGGTGAGCAGTTCTTC.

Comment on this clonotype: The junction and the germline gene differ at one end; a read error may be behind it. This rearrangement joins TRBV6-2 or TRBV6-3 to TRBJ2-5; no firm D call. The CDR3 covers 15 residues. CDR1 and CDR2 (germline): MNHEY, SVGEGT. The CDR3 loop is CANSYSGLSGETQCF. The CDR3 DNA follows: TGTGCCAACAGTTACTCGGGTCTCTCAGGAGAGACCCAGTGCTTC.

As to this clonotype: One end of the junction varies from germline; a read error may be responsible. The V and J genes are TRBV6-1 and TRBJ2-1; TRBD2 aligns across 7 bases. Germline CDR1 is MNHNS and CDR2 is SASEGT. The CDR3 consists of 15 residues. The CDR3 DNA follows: TGTGCCATCAGTTCGACGGGAGTGGGAGGGTCTGAGCAGTTCTTC. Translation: CAISSTGVGGSEQFF.

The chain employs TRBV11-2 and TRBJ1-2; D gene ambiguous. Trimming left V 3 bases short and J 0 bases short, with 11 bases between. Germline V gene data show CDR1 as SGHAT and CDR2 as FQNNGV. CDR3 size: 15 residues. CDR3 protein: CASSLVTEANYGYTF. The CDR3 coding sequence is TGTGCCAGCAGCTTGGTAACGGAAGCTAACTATGGCTACACCTTC.

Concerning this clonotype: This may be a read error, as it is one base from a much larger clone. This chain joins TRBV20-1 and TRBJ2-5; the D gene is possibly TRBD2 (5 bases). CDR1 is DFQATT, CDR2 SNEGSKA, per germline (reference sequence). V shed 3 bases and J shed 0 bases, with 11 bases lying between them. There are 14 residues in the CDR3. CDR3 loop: CSASCGWDQETQYF. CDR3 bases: TGCAGTGCTAGTTGCGGGTGGGACCAAGAGACCCAGTACTTC.